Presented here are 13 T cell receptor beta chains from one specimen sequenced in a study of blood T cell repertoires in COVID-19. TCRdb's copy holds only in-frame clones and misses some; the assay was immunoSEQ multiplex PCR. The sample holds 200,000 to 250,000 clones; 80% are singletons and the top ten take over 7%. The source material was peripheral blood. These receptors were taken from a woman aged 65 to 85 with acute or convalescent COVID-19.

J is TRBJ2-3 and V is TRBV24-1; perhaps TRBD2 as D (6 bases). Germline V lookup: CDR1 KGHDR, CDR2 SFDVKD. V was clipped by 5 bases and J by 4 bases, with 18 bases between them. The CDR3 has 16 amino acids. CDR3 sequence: CATSGEGKGGADTQYF. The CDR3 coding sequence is TGTGCCACCAGTGGTGAGGGGAAGGGCGGGGCAGATACGCAGTATTTT.

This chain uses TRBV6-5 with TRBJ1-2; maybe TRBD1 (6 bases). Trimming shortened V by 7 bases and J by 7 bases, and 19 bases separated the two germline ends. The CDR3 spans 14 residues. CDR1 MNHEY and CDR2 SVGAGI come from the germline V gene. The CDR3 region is CASTPLQGSGGYTF. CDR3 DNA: TGTGCCAGCACCCCACTCCAGGGGTCGGGTGGCTACACCTTC.

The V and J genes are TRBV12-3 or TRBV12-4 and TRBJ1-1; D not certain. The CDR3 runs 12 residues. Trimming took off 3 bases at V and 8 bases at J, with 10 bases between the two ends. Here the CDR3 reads CASSLWRMEAFF. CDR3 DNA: TGTGCCAGCAGTTTGTGGAGGATGGAAGCTTTCTTT.

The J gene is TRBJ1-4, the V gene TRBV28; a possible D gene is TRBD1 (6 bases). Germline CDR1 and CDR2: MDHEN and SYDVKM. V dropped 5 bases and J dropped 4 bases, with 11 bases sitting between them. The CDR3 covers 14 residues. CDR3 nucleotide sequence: TGTGCCAGCAGTGGGGGGGCCAATAATGAAAAACTGTTTTTT. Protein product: CASSGGANNEKLFF.

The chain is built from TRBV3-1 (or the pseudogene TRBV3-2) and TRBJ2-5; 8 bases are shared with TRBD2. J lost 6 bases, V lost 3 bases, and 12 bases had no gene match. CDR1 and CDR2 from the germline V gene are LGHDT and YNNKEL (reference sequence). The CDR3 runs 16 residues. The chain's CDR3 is CASSQSGGVRRKTQYF. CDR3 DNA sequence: TGTGCCAGCAGCCAGAGCGGGGGCGTAAGGAGGAAGACCCAGTACTTC.

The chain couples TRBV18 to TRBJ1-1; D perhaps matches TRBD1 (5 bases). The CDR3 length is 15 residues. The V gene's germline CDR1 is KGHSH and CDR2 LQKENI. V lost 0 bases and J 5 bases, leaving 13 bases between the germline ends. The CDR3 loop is CASSPPGGIQTEAFF. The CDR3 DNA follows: TGTGCCAGCTCACCACCGGGGGGGATACAGACTGAAGCTTTCTTT. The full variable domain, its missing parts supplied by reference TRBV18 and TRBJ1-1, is NAGVMQNPRHLVRRRGQEARLRCSPMKGHSHVYWYRQLPEEGLKFMVYLQKENIIDESGMPKERFSAEFPKEGPSILRIQQVVRGDSAAYFCASSPPGGIQTEAFFGQGTRLTVV.

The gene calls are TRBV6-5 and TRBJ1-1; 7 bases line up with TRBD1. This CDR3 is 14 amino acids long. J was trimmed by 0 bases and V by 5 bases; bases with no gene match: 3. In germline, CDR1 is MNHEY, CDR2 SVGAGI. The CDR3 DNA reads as TGTGCCAGCAGTAGGGACAGCCTGAACACTGAAGCTTTCTTT. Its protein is CASSRDSLNTEAFF.

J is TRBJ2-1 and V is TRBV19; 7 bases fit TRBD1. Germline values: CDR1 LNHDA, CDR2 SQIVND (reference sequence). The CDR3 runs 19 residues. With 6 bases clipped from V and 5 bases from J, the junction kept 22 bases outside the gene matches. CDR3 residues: CASRVPVKLDRAPHNEQFF. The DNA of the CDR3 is TGTGCCAGTAGGGTCCCCGTGAAGTTAGACAGGGCTCCGCACAATGAGCAGTTCTTC.

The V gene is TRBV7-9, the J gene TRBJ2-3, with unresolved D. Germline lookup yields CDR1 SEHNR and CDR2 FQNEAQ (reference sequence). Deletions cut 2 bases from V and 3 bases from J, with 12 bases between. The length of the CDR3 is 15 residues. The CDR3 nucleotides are TGTGCCAGCAGCTTACTTAGAGGTGGGACAGATACGCAGTATTTT. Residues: CASSLLRGGTDTQYF.

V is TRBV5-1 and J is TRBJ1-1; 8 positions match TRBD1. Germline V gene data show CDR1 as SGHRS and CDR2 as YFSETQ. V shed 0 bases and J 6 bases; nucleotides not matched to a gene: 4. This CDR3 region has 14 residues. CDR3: CASSLETGGAEAFF. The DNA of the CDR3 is TGCGCCAGCAGCTTGGAAACAGGGGGGGCTGAAGCTTTCTTT.

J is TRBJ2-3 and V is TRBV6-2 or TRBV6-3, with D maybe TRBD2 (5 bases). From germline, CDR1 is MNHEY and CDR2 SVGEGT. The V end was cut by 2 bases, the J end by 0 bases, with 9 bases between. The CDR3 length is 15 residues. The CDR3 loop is CASSYEAASTDTQYF. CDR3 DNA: TGTGCCAGCAGTTACGAAGCGGCCAGCACAGATACGCAGTATTTT.

CDR3 bases: TGCAGCGTCGGAAACAGGGGGGAGGATTCACCCCTCCACTTT. Translated: CSVGNRGEDSPLHF. This chain joins TRBV29-1 and TRBJ1-6, with TRBD1 identical over 8 bases. The V segment lost 6 bases and the J segment 8 bases; nucleotides outside the gene matches: 9. The CDR3 totals 14 residues. Germline CDR1 reads SQVTM; CDR2 reads ANQGSEA. Using reference TRBV29-1 and TRBJ1-6 for the parts outside the CDR3, the full variable domain is SAVISQKPSRDICQRGTSLTIQCQVDSQVTMMFWYRQQPGQSLTLIATANQGSEATYESGFVIDKFPISRPNLTFSTLTVSNMSPEDSSIYLCSVGNRGEDSPLHFGNGTRLTVT.

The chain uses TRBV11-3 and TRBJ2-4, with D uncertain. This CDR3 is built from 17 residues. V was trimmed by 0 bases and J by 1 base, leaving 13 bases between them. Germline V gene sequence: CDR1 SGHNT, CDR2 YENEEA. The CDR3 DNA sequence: TGTGCCAGCAGCTTAGAGGAGCTCTCCAAGGCCAAAAACATTCAGTACTTC. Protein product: CASSLEELSKAKNIQYF.